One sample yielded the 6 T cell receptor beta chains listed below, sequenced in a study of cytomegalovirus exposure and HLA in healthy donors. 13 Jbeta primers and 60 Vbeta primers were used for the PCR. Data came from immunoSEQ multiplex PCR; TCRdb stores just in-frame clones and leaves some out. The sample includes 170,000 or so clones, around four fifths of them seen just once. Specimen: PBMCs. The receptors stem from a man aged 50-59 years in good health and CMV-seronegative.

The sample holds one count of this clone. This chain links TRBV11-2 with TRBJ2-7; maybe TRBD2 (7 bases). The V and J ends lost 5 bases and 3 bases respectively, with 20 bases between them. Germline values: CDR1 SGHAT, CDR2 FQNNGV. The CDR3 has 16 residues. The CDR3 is CASSPSSQGRGYEQYF. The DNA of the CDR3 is TGTGCCAGCAGCCCCTCGTCGCAGGGGAGGGGCTACGAGCAGTACTTC.

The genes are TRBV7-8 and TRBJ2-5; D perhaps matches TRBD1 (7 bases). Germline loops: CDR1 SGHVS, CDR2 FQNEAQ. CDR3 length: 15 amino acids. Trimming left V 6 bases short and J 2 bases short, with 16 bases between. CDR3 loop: CASSPEGQFQETQYF. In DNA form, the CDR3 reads TGTGCCAGCAGTCCGGAGGGACAGTTTCAAGAGACCCAGTACTTC. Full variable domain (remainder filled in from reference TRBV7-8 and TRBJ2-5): GAGVSQSPRYKVAKRGQDVALRCDPISGHVSLFWYQQALGQGPEFLTYFQNEAQLDKSGLPSDRFFAERPEGSVSTLKIQRTQQEDSAVYLCASSPEGQFQETQYFGPGTRLLVL.

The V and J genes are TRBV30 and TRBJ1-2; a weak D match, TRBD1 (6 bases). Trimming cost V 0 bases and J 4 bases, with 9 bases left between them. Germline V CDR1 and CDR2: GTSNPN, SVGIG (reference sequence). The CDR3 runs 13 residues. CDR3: CAWSVGGPYGYTF. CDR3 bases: TGTGCCTGGAGTGTAGGGGGTCCCTATGGCTACACCTTC.

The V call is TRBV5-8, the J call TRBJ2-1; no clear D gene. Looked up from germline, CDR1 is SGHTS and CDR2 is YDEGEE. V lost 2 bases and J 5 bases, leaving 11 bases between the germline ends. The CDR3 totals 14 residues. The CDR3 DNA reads TGTGCCAGCAGCTTCCGACACCCAAACAATGAGCAGTTCTTC. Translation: CASSFRHPNNEQFF.

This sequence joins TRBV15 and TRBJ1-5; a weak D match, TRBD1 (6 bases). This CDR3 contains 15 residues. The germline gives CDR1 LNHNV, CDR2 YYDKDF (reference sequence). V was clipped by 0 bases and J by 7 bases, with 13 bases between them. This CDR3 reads CATSRESRGDQPQHF. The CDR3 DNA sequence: TGTGCCACCAGCAGAGAAAGCAGGGGTGACCAGCCCCAGCATTTT.

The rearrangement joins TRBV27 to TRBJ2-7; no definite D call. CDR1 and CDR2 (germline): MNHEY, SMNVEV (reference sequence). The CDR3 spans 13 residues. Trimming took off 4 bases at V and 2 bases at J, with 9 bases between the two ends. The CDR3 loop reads CASSSPPTYEQYF. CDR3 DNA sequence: TGTGCCAGCAGTTCCCCCCCAACCTACGAGCAGTACTTC.